The rows below give T cell receptor beta chains drawn from one sample of a study of tumor-infiltrating lymphocytes in primary liver carcinoma. One entry per CDR3 protein results from TCRdb running MiXCR on the multiplex PCR reads. The sample lists about 320,000 distinct CDR3 sequences, 65% seen once, with 9% to 10% in the top ten. Sample: peripheral blood. These receptors all stem from a man between 40 and 49 years old with primary liver carcinoma and hepatitis B virus infection. Each CDR3 is given with its conserved first and last residue. D genes are given only for firm matches. Not every row has a clone size; where given, it reads once, few, many or a size class.

j_gene | v_gene | abundance | len | d_gene | CDR3nt | CDR3aa
TRBJ2-4 | TRBV28 | NA | 15 | TRBD1 | TGTGCCAGCAGTCTTCCCGGGACAGGGCAAAACATTCAGTACTTC | CASSLPGTGQNIQYF
TRBJ2-7 | TRBV28 | few | 16 | NA | TGTGCCAGCAGTCCCGGGACCGGACCAGGGAAAGGAGAGCAGTACTTC | CASSPGTGPGKGEQYF
TRBJ1-6 | TRBV4-1 | NA | 16 | NA | TGCGCCAGCACCCCGTTCAGGCTAGGGAGAGGACCACCCCTCCACTTT | CASTPFRLGRGPPLHF
TRBJ2-7 | TRBV11-2 | NA | 15 | NA | TGTGCCAGCAGCTTAAGGGGAGGGGGCTCCCTCGAGCAGTACTTC | CASSLRGGGSLEQYF
TRBJ1-1 | TRBV6-2/TRBV6-3 | many | 12 | NA | TGTGCCAGCAGCAATTCACAGGGTGGAGCTTTCTTT | CASSNSQGGAFF
TRBJ1-4 | TRBV6-5 | few | 14 | NA | TGTGCCAGCCGCCGCCCTGGTCTTAATGAAAAACTGTTTTTT | CASRRPGLNEKLFF
TRBJ2-3 | TRBV6-5 | many | 16 | TRBD2 | TGTGCCAGCAGTTACTCGGCGACTAGCGGGAAAGATACGCAGTATTTT | CASSYSATSGKDTQYF
TRBJ2-3 | TRBV7-9 | NA | 14 | TRBD1 | TGTGCCAGCTCACTGGCAGGGGGACAAGATACGCAGTATTTT | CASSLAGGQDTQYF
TRBJ1-4 | TRBV28 | NA | 15 | TRBD1 | TGTGCTAGCATTCCCCCGGGACAGATTAATGAAAAACTGTTTTTT | CASIPPGQINEKLFF
TRBJ2-3 | TRBV5-1 | few | 14 | NA | TGCGCCAGCAGCTTAGATGCGATCGTGGATACGCAGTATTTT | CASSLDAIVDTQYF